The clone carrying this T cell receptor (beta chain) was seen a handful of times. The CDR3 length is 15 residues. From germline, CDR1 is MRHNA and CDR2 SNTAGT. Trimming pared 0 bases from V and 4 bases from J, leaving 12 bases between. This entry comes from a study of sequential checkpoint blockade in melanoma. Treatment specified: randomized to nivolumab then ipilimumab (arm A) or the reverse (arm B). Profiling relied on immunoSEQ multiplex PCR, and the TCRdb table lists in-frame clones only, not all of them. The sample yields fewer than 50,000 clones, 88% seen once. The material was CD8+ T cells sorted from blood (inferred from file names), obtained from a patient given nivolumab and ipilimumab in sequence. The J gene is TRBJ1-1, the V gene TRBV6-4; D call uncertain. The TCR sequence derives from a human donor with melanoma. The CDR3 nucleotides read TGTGCCAGCAGTGACTCGGACCGAGGGAGCACTGAAGCTTTCTTT. It is translated as CASSDSDRGSTEAFF.